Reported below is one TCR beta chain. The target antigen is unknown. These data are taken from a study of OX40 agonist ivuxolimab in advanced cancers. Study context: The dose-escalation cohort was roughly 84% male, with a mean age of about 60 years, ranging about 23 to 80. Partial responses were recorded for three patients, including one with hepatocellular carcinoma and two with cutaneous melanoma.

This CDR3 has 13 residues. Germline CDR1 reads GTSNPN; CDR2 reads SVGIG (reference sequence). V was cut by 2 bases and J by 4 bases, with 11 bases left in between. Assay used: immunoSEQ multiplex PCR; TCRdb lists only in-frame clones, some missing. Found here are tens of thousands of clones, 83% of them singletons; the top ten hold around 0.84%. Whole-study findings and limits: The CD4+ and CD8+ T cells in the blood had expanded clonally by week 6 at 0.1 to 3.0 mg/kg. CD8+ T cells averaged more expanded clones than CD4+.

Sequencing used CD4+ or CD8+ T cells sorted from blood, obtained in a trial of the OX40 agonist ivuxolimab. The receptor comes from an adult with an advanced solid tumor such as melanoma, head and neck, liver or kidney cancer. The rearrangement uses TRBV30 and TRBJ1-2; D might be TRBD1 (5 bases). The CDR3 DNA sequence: TGTGCCTGGAGTTCACTTGGGGGCTATGGCTACACCTTC. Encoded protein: CAWSSLGGYGYTF.